One sample yielded the 30 T cell receptor beta chains listed below, sequenced in a study of cytomegalovirus exposure and HLA in healthy donors. PCR primers comprised 60 Vbeta and 13 Jbeta primers. Profiling relied on immunoSEQ multiplex PCR, and the TCRdb table lists in-frame clones only, not all of them. The sample lists roughly 190,000 clones, about 84% occurring once. Sequencing was carried out using PBMCs. Receptor source: a man between 45 and 60 years old in good health and CMV-seronegative.

The V gene is TRBV27, the J gene TRBJ1-1; 7 nucleotides match TRBD1. This CDR3 is built from 13 residues. V lost 6 bases and J lost 5; bases outside the gene matches: 6. CDR1 is MNHEY, CDR2 SMNVEV, per germline (reference sequence). The CDR3 region is CASSVQGTTEAFF. CDR3 coding DNA: TGTGCCAGCAGCGTACAGGGGACGACTGAAGCTTTCTTT.

J is TRBJ2-7 and V is TRBV30; 10 nucleotides match TRBD1. Per germline, CDR1 GTSNPN and CDR2 SVGIG (reference sequence). The CDR3 extends over 15 amino acids. V trimming: 4 bases; J trimming: 3 bases; junction bases outside the gene matches: 9. CDR3 coding DNA: TGTGCCTGGACACCGATAGGGACAGGGGACTACGAGCAGTACTTC. As protein: CAWTPIGTGDYEQYF.

The J gene is TRBJ2-1, the V gene TRBV25-1, with 7 bases aligning to TRBD1. This CDR3 has 15 residues. Germline trimming cut 7 bases from V and 0 bases from J; bases unmatched to any gene: 6. From germline, CDR1 is MGHDK and CDR2 SYGVNS. The CDR3 region is CASNPTGSSYNEQFF. The DNA for the CDR3 is TGTGCCAGCAATCCGACAGGGAGCTCCTACAATGAGCAGTTCTTC.

The chain's CDR3 is CASSGTGDQPQHF. The CDR3 DNA is TGTGCCAGTAGCGGGACAGGGGATCAGCCCCAGCATTTT. The J gene is TRBJ1-5, the V gene TRBV19, with 10 nucleotides matching TRBD1. From germline, CDR1 is LNHDA and CDR2 SQIVND (reference sequence). CDR3 length: 13 residues. The junction had 1 base not matched to a gene; V was cut back by 6 bases and J by 5 bases.

This clone has just a few counts. The chain joins TRBV2 to TRBJ2-2; the D is unclear. Trimming removed 3 bases at V and 5 bases at J, with 7 bases between. CDR1 and CDR2 (germline): SNHLY, FYNNEI. The CDR3 is 13 amino acids. The CDR3 coding sequence is TGTGCCAGCAGTGAGAGAAAAACCGGGGAGCTGTTTTTT. Translating gives CASSERKTGELFF.

The chain joins TRBV5-1 to TRBJ2-5; D might be TRBD2 (6 bases). Germline lookup yields CDR1 SGHRS and CDR2 YFSETQ. The V end was cut by 4 bases, the J end by 4 bases, with 14 bases between. The CDR3 has 14 residues. CDR3 sequence (DNA): TGCGCCAGCAGCGTAGGAATGGGGGGAGAGACCCAGTACTTC. Amino acid sequence: CASSVGMGGETQYF.

The V call is TRBV7-9, the J call TRBJ1-1, with D perhaps matching TRBD1 (6 bases). The germline CDR1 and CDR2 sequences are SEHNR and FQNEAQ (reference sequence). The CDR3 covers 12 residues. Between the trimmed V and J ends, which lost 5 bases and 11 bases, there was a span of 15 bases. The CDR3 is CASSVSGTPAFF. In nucleotides, the CDR3 is TGTGCCAGCAGCGTGTCGGGGACACCGGCTTTCTTT.

The chain combines TRBV7-9 with TRBJ1-6; maybe TRBD1 (6 bases). The germline V gene encodes CDR1 SEHNR and CDR2 FQNEAQ (reference sequence). Trimming removed 9 bases from V and 9 bases from J, with 18 bases in between. The CDR3 has 14 residues. CDR3 nucleotide sequence: TGTGCCAGTCGGACCGGGACAATGGGTTCACCCCTCCACTTT. It codes for CASRTGTMGSPLHF.

The V call is TRBV5-1, the J call TRBJ2-6, with a possible D match to TRBD2 (6 bases). Deletions cut 6 bases from V and 2 bases from J, with 12 bases between. CDR1 and CDR2 (germline): SGHRS, YFSETQ. The CDR3 runs to 15 residues. In nucleotides, the CDR3 is TGCGCCAGCAACGACGGGAGTACTGGGGCCAACGTCCTGACTTTC. It codes for CASNDGSTGANVLTF.

This sequence joins TRBV14 and TRBJ1-4; D call uncertain. The CDR3 runs to 15 residues. V gave up 1 base and J gave up 8 bases, with 14 bases separating them. CDR1 and CDR2 (germline): SGHDN, FVKESK. The CDR3 DNA reads as TGTGCCAGCAGCCAAGCCTCGTTGCTAGTAGAAAAACTGTTTTTT. Translated, it gives CASSQASLLVEKLFF. Together with reference TRBV14 and TRBJ1-4, the CDR3 gives the full variable domain: EAGVTQFPSHSVIEKGQTVTLRCDPISGHDNLYWYRRVMGKEIKFLLHFVKESKQDESGMPNNRFLAERTGGTYSTLKVQPAELEDSGVYFCASSQASLLVEKLFFGSGTQLSVL.

This chain uses TRBV7-8 with TRBJ1-1; weak D call: TRBD1 (6 bases). V lost 6 bases to trimming and J lost 5 bases, with 13 bases between them. Germline lookup yields CDR1 SGHVS and CDR2 FQNEAQ. CDR3 length: 13 residues. CDR3 bases: TGTGCCAGCAGGCGGGGGCGGGAGACTGAAGCTTTCTTT. It codes for CASRRGRETEAFF.

This clone was observed a handful of times. The chain couples TRBV7-8 to TRBJ1-5; TRBD1 matches at 10 bases. V lost 5 bases to trimming and J lost 7 bases; unmatched junction nucleotides: 14. Germline CDR1 and CDR2: SGHVS and FQNEAQ. The CDR3 runs to 17 residues. CDR3 in DNA: TGTGCCAGCAGCCGACGGGACAGGGGTTTCAGGAACCAGCCCCAGCATTTT. This gives the protein CASSRRDRGFRNQPQHF.

The V gene is TRBV11-2, the J gene TRBJ1-5, with TRBD1 matching 12 bases. CDR3 length: 15 residues. Trimming cost V 6 bases and J 9 bases; bases outside gene matches: 9. Germline V gene sequence: CDR1 SGHAT, CDR2 FQNNGV. The CDR3 region is CASSFARDRGRPQHF. CDR3 bases: TGTGCCAGCAGTTTTGCCCGGGACAGGGGGCGGCCCCAGCATTTT.

The rearrangement joins TRBV5-6 to TRBJ1-1; 8 nucleotides line up with TRBD1. The CDR3 loop spans 15 amino acids. Germline V CDR1 and CDR2: SGHDT, YYEEEE. The ends lost 1 base at V and 4 bases at J; junction bases unmatched: 6. CDR3: CASSLFFTGGTEAFF. The CDR3 DNA follows: TGTGCCAGCAGCTTGTTCTTTACAGGGGGCACTGAAGCTTTCTTT.

This clone came up a few times. The chain employs TRBV29-1 and TRBJ2-5; weak D call: TRBD2 (5 bases). Trimming cost V 5 bases and J 5 bases, with 18 bases left between them. The CDR3 sequence is 14 residues long. CDR1 is SQVTM and CDR2 is ANQGSEA in the germline V gene. The CDR3 is CSVLRVGRGETQYF. Written as DNA, the CDR3 is TGCAGCGTTCTAAGGGTAGGGAGAGGTGAGACCCAGTACTTC.

V and J are TRBV6-5 and TRBJ1-3, with TRBD1 as a possible D gene (5 bases). Germline CDR1 MNHEY, CDR2 SVGAGI. This CDR3 region has 12 residues. Deletions cut 5 bases from V and 14 bases from J, with 16 bases between. Here the CDR3 reads CASSQGRGVVYF. CDR3 sequence (DNA): TGTGCCAGCAGTCAAGGACGGGGGGTGGTATATTTT.

This clone is a singleton in its sample. J is TRBJ2-7 and V is TRBV19, with 9 nucleotides matching TRBD2. Trimming removed 3 bases from V and 4 bases from J; junction bases left unmatched: 7. From germline, CDR1 is LNHDA and CDR2 SQIVND (reference sequence). The CDR3 is 15 amino acids. The CDR3 loop reads CASSIKAGGPYEQYF. The CDR3, as DNA: TGTGCCAGTAGTATTAAGGCGGGGGGGCCATACGAGCAGTACTTC.

The chain couples TRBV6-6 to TRBJ1-1, with a tentative D call TRBD1 (5 bases). CDR1 and CDR2 from the germline V gene are MNHNY and SVGAGI (reference sequence). The CDR3 length is 11 residues. Between the trimmed V and J ends, which lost 6 bases and 11 bases, there was a span of 13 bases. CDR3 protein: CASSPGGEAFF. The DNA for the CDR3 is TGTGCCAGCAGCCCCGGGGGGGAGGCTTTCTTT.

The table lists this clone with a count of one. V is TRBV9 and J is TRBJ1-2, with D hard to call. The CDR3 is made up of 15 amino acids. V lost 4 bases, J lost 2 bases, and 15 bases lay in between. Germline-derived CDR1 and CDR2 are SGDLS and YYNGEE. The DNA for the CDR3 is TGTGCCAGCAGCCCCCGTTACGGCGGGAACTATGGCTACACCTTC. It is translated as CASSPRYGGNYGYTF. The complete variable domain, with remaining parts taken from reference TRBV9 and TRBJ1-2, reads DSGVTQTPKHLITATGQRVTLRCSPRSGDLSVYWYQQSLDQGLQFLIQYYNGEERAKGNILERFSAQQFPDLHSELNLSSLELGDSALYFCASSPRYGGNYGYTFGSGTRLTVV.

This chain links TRBV7-9 with TRBJ1-6, with 9 bases that match TRBD1. V lost 0 bases, J lost 1 base, and 7 bases stayed unmatched. This CDR3 is 19 amino acids long. Germline loops: CDR1 SEHNR, CDR2 FQNEAQ (reference sequence). The CDR3 here is CASSLAPGQGSSYNSPLHF. The CDR3, as DNA: TGTGCCAGCAGCTTAGCGCCTGGACAGGGGTCGTCCTATAATTCACCCCTCCACTTT.

The chain recombines TRBV18 with TRBJ1-1; D is perhaps TRBD1 (6 bases). The germline gives CDR1 KGHSH, CDR2 LQKENI. The CDR3 has 14 residues. The V end lost 6 bases, the J end lost 10 bases, and 21 bases lay between the germline ends. The chain's CDR3 is CASSLAQGLGGAFF. Written as DNA, the CDR3 is TGTGCCAGCTCGCTTGCACAGGGTTTAGGTGGAGCTTTCTTT.

This chain links TRBV19 with TRBJ2-7, with 8 bases lining up with TRBD2. Losses at the gene ends were 1 base for V and 1 base for J; bases not matched to a gene: 3. CDR3 length: 15 residues. Per the germline V gene, CDR1 is LNHDA and CDR2 is SQIVND (reference sequence). CDR3 coding DNA: TGTGCCAGTAGTATAGTTGCGGGGGGATCCTACGAGCAGTACTTC. Translation gives CASSIVAGGSYEQYF.

This rearrangement joins TRBV7-2 to TRBJ2-7; 7 nucleotides align to TRBD1. Germline V gene lookup returns CDR1 SGHTA and CDR2 FQGNSA. Trimming took 5 bases from V and 3 from J; bases not matched to a gene: 4. This CDR3 is 13 amino acids long. Here the CDR3 DNA reads TGTGCCAGCAGCCCAGGGGGTTTCTACGAGCAGTACTTC. This gives the protein CASSPGGFYEQYF. The full variable domain, its missing parts supplied by reference TRBV7-2 and TRBJ2-7, is GAGVSQSPSNKVTEKGKDVELRCDPISGHTALYWYRQSLGQGLEFLIYFQGNSAPDKSGLPSDRFSAERTGGSVSTLTIQRTQQEDSAVYLCASSPGGFYEQYFGPGTRLTVT.

This sequence joins TRBV11-2 and TRBJ2-2; 7 positions agree with TRBD2. There are 16 residues in the CDR3. Germline CDR1 and CDR2: SGHAT and FQNNGV. V gave up 5 bases and J gave up 4 bases; unmatched junction bases: 10. CDR3 sequence reads: CASSLPSGSGTGELFF. The CDR3 DNA is TGTGCCAGCAGCCTACCTAGCGGCTCAGGCACCGGGGAGCTGTTTTTT.

The sample holds a few counts of this clone. V and J are TRBV19 and TRBJ1-2; TRBD1 is a possible D gene (6 bases). The germline V gene has CDR1 LNHDA and CDR2 SQIVND (reference sequence). V shed 6 bases and J shed 4 bases, with 12 bases lying between them. This CDR3 spans 13 amino acids. The CDR3: CASSPQGFYGYTF. The CDR3 region has the DNA TGTGCCAGTAGCCCCCAGGGGTTCTATGGCTACACCTTC.

This clone has more than one count but fewer than ten. The chain joins TRBV11-2 to TRBJ1-4, with D possibly TRBD1 on 5 matching bases. V was cut by 7 bases and J by 8 bases, with 14 bases left in between. The CDR3 runs to 13 residues. Germline V lookup: CDR1 SGHAT, CDR2 FQNNGV. CDR3 bases: TGTGCCAGCAACCGCTGGGGGGACGAAAAACTGTTTTTT. This gives the protein CASNRWGDEKLFF.

The rearrangement joins TRBV9 to TRBJ2-2; possible D gene TRBD1, 6 bases. This CDR3 contains 13 residues. The V end was cut by 4 bases, the J end by 4 bases, with 8 bases between. Per germline, CDR1 SGDLS and CDR2 YYNGEE. The CDR3 nucleotides are TGTGCCAGCAGCACAGGGTTCACCGGGGAGCTGTTTTTT. This sequence encodes CASSTGFTGELFF. Variable domain in full (rest from reference TRBV9 and TRBJ2-2): DSGVTQTPKHLITATGQRVTLRCSPRSGDLSVYWYQQSLDQGLQFLIQYYNGEERAKGNILERFSAQQFPDLHSELNLSSLELGDSALYFCASSTGFTGELFFGEGSRLTVL.

Only a few counts were recorded for this clone. The V call is TRBV27, the J call TRBJ1-2, with 8 bases identical to TRBD1. The CDR3 runs 13 residues. CDR1 is MNHEY, CDR2 SMNVEV, per germline (reference sequence). The V gene end was trimmed by 8 bases and the J gene end by 4 bases; junction bases not matched to a gene: 6. CDR3 nucleotides: TGTGCCAGCGGCCTTACAGGGGGCTATGGCTACACCTTC. Protein: CASGLTGGYGYTF.

The rearrangement joins TRBV7-2 to TRBJ2-1; weak D call: TRBD2 (6 bases). The CDR3 is made up of 16 amino acids. Germline lookup yields CDR1 SGHTA and CDR2 FQGNSA. V lost 5 bases to trimming and J lost 1 base, with 15 bases between them. The CDR3 DNA follows: TGTGCCAGCAGCCAGCGGGTGGGTTTGTCCTACAATGAGCAGTTCTTC. It yields the protein CASSQRVGLSYNEQFF.

V and J are TRBV12-5 and TRBJ2-7, with 7 bases aligning to TRBD1. The CDR3 is 15 residues long. In germline, CDR1 is LGHNT, CDR2 FRNRAP. The junction had 8 bases not matched to a gene; V was cut back by 6 bases and J by 0 bases. CDR3 region: CASGLLAGGSYEQYF. DNA of the CDR3: TGTGCTAGTGGCCTACTGGCAGGGGGCTCCTACGAGCAGTACTTC.